This T cell receptor (beta chain) was sequenced in a study of T cells in Graves' hyperthyroidism and ophthalmopathy. Graves' hyperthyroidism showing no ophthalmopathy progression within 18 months was considered stable. Clinical symptoms, serum thyroxine, TRAb, thyroid ultrasound and orbital computed tomography informed diagnoses. RNA transcripts gave rise to amplified TCR beta CDR3 regions. HTBI primers were employed in a first-round RT-PCR of the TCR CDR3. TCRdb reprocessed the multiplex PCR reads with MiXCR, giving one entry per CDR3 protein. This sample has around 580,000 distinct CDR3 sequences; roughly 50% occur once, and the top ten carry roughly 7.7%. CDR1 SGHNT and CDR2 YYREEE come from the germline V gene (reference sequence). The CDR3 has 17 amino acids. After removal of 4 bases from V and 5 bases from J, the junction contained 16 bases not matched to a gene.

The sample consisted of peripheral blood or thyroid tissue (not recorded which). The rearrangement joins TRBV5-4 to TRBJ2-5, with 8 bases that match TRBD2. This clonotype was obtained from a woman in her late teens or twenties with Graves' hyperthyroidism. The CDR3 reads CASSPRTGTGGVETQYF. For the CDR3, the DNA is TGTGCCAGCAGCCCCCGAACTGGTACGGGAGGGGTGGAGACCCAGTACTTC.